This is a list of T cell receptor beta chains from one sample in a study of blood T cell repertoires in COVID-19. The table came from immunoSEQ multiplex PCR; TCRdb's copy has only in-frame clones and leaves some out. This sample has around 470,000 clones, with roughly 87% found just once. Source material: PBMCs or T cells enriched from blood (not recorded which). The receptors originated from a man aged 18 to 30 who had recovered from COVID-19. Each CDR3 is given with its conserved first and last residue. D genes are given only for firm matches. Part of the rows lack a size; the others show once, few, many or a class for expanded clones.

>.|TRBJ1-2|TRBV5-4|.
CASSKRGAAYGYTF
TGTGCCAGCAGCAAACGGGGGGCGGCCTATGGCTACACCTTC
>.|TRBJ2-1|TRBV2|.
CASSKSGIPGNEQFF
TGTGCCAGCAGTAAGTCCGGGATCCCGGGGAATGAGCAGTTCTTC
>.|TRBJ1-1|TRBV14|once
CASSQKPSYRAFF
TGTGCCAGCAGCCAAAAGCCCAGTTACAGAGCTTTCTTT
>.|TRBJ1-1|TRBV27|.
CASSTSSNTEAFF
TGTGCCAGCAGTACGAGTAGTAACACTGAAGCTTTCTTT
>.|TRBJ2-5|TRBV7-2|.
CASSPWAGAETQYF
TGTGCCAGCAGCCCGTGGGCCGGTGCGGAGACCCAGTACTTC
>TRBD1|TRBJ2-5|TRBV10-2|.
CASRPPGQQETQYF
TGCGCCAGCCGTCCTCCGGGACAGCAAGAGACCCAGTACTTC
>.|TRBJ1-1|TRBV10-3|.
CATLPAGRAEAFF
TGTGCCACCCTACCTGCTGGTCGTGCTGAAGCTTTCTTT
>TRBD2|TRBJ2-7|TRBV5-4|.
CASSFRSGRAHEQYF
TGTGCCAGCAGCTTTCGTAGCGGGAGGGCCCACGAGCAGTACTTC
>.|TRBJ1-4|TRBV29-1|.
CSAGEEKLFF
TGCAGCGCAGGAGAGGAAAAACTGTTTTTT
>.|TRBJ1-1|TRBV21-1|once
CASSKADRGPNTEAFF
TGTGCCAGCAGCAAGGCGGACAGGGGGCCGAACACTGAAGCTTTCTTT
>.|TRBJ2-1|TRBV5-1|.
CASSLSIRNEQFF
TGCGCCAGCAGCTTGTCGATACGGAATGAGCAGTTCTTC
>.|TRBJ1-3|TRBV28|.
CASSFTAALVGNTIYF
TGTGCCAGCAGTTTCACAGCAGCCTTGGTCGGAAACACCATATATTTT
>.|TRBJ2-7|TRBV7-2|.
CASSLSGLAEQYF
TGTGCCAGCAGCTTATCGGGGCTAGCGGAGCAGTACTTC
>.|TRBJ2-2|TRBV9|.
CASSVAGGELFF
TGTGCCAGCAGCGTAGCGGGAGGGGAGCTGTTTTTT